The clone carrying this T cell receptor (beta chain) appeared a few times. As yet, its antigen is unknown. Using its own MiXCR run on the 5' RACE reads, TCRdb lists one record per CDR3 protein. Of roughly 150,000 distinct CDR3 sequences listed, around a third are singletons. The sample originates from a study of CD8 T cells in ankylosing spondylitis. Whole-study results and caveats: Disease-linked clones were found to be CD8+ and relatively rare in peripheral blood. Reactive arthritis synovial fluid and blood were previously reported to contain some motif variants. One TCR beta motif, made up of fewer than 10 highly homologous variants, appeared characteristic of ankylosing spondylitis blood. As reported, disease-linked clones showed significant enrichment in matched ankylosing spondylitis synovial fluid.

Trimming shortened V by 5 bases and J by 6 bases, and 20 bases separated the two germline ends. Germline V lookup: CDR1 SGHAT, CDR2 FQNNGV. The CDR3 is 16 amino acids. The sample was synovial fluid, either unsorted or a sorted T cell fraction (not recorded which). This sequence joins TRBV11-2 and TRBJ2-1, with TRBD2 as a possible D gene (5 bases). This clonotype originated in a male donor with ankylosing spondylitis. Written as DNA, the CDR3 is TGTGCCAGCAGCGTAGGAGACTCGCCGGGAATCAATGAGCAGTTCTTC. Translated, it gives CASSVGDSPGINEQFF.